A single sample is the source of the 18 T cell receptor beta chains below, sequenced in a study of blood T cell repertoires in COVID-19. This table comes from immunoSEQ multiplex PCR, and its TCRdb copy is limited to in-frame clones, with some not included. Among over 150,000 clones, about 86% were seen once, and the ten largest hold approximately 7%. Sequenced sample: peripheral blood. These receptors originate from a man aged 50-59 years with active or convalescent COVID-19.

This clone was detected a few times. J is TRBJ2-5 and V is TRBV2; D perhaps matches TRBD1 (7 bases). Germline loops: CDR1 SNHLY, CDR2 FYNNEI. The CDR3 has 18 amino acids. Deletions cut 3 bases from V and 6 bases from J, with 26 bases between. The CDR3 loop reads CASSESFGSGGGPKTQYF. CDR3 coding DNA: TGTGCCAGCAGTGAGTCGTTTGGTAGCGGAGGGGGCCCCAAGACCCAGTACTTC.

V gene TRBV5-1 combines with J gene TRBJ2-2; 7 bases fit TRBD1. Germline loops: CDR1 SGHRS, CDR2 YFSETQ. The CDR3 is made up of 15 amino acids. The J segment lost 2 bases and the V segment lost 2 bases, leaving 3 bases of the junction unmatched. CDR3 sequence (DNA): TGCGCCAGCAGCTTTAGGGGGCCTAACACCGGGGAGCTGTTTTTT. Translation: CASSFRGPNTGELFF.

The CDR3 loop reads CAISDGAGTEQFF. CDR3 DNA: TGTGCCATCAGTGACGGAGCGGGAACTGAGCAGTTCTTC. This chain connects TRBV10-3 to TRBJ2-1; 7 positions match TRBD2. The CDR3 consists of 13 residues. Germline-derived CDR1 and CDR2 are ENHRY and SYGVKD. The junction had 5 bases not matched to a gene; V was cut back by 3 bases and J by 9 bases.

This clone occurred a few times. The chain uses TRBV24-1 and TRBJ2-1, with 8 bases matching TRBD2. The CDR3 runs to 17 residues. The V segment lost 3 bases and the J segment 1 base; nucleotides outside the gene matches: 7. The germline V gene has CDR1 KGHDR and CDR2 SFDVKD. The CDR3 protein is CATSDPSSGLSYNEQFF. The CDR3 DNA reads TGTGCCACCAGTGATCCCTCTAGCGGGTTGTCCTACAATGAGCAGTTCTTC.

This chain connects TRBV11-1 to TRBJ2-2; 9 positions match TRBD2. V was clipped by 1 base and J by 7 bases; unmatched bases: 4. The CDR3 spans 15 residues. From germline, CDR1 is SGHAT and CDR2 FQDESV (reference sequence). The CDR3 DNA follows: TGTGCCAGCAGCTTAGGCGGGGGGGCCGACGGGGAGCTGTTTTTT. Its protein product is CASSLGGGADGELFF.

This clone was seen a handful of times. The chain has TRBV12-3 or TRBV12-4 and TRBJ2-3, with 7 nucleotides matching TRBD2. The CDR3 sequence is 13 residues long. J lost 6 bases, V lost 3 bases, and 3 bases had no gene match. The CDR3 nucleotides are TGTGCCAGCAGTTTCCTAGCGGCCGATACGCAGTATTTT. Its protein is CASSFLAADTQYF.

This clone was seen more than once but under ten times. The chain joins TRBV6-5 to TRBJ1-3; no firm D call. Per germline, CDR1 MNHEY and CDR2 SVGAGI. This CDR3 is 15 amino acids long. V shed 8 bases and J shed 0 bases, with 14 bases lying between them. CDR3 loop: CASREAPNSGNTIYF. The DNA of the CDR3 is TGTGCCAGCCGCGAGGCCCCCAACTCTGGAAACACCATATATTTT.

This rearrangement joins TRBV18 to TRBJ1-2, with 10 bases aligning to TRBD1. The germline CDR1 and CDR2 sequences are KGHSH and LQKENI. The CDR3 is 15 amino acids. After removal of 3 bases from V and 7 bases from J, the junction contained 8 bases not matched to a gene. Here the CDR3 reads CASSPVRDRGSGYTF. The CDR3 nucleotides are TGTGCCAGCTCACCTGTCCGGGACAGGGGTAGTGGCTACACCTTC.

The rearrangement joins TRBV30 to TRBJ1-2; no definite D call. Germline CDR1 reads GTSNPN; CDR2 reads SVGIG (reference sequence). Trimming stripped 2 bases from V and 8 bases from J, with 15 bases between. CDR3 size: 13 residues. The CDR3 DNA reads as TGTGCCTGGAGTATAGTGGCGCCGGGGGGCTACACCTTC. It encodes CAWSIVAPGGYTF.

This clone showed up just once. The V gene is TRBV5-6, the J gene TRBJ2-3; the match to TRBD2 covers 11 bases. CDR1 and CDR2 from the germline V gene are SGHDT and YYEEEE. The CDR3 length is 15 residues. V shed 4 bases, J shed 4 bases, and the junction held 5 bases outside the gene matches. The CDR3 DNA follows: TGTGCCAGCAGCGTAGCGGGAGGGATAGCAGATACGCAGTATTTT. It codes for CASSVAGGIADTQYF. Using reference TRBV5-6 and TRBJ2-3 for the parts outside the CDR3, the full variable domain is DAGVTQSPTHLIKTRGQQVTLRCSPKSGHDTVSWYQQALGQGPQFIFQYYEEEERQRGNFPDRFSGHQFPNYSSELNVNALLLGDSALYLCASSVAGGIADTQYFGPGTRLTVL.

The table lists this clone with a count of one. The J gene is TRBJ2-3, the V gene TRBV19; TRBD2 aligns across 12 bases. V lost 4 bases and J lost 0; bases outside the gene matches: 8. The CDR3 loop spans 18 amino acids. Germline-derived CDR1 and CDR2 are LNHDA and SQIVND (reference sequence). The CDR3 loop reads CASSKRTSGAASTDTQYF. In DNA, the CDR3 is TGTGCCAGTAGTAAAAGGACTAGCGGGGCCGCTAGCACAGATACGCAGTATTTT. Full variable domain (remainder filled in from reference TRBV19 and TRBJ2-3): DGGITQSPKYLFRKEGQNVTLSCEQNLNHDAMYWYRQDPGQGLRLIYYSQIVNDFQKGDIAEGYSVSREKKESFPLTVTSAQKNPTAFYLCASSKRTSGAASTDTQYFGPGTRLTVL.

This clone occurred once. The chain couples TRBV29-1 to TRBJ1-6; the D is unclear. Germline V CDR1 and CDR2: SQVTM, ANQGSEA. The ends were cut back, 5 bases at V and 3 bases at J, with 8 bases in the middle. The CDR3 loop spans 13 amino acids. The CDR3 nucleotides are TGCAGCGTTAGCCTCGACTATAATTCACCCCTCCACTTT. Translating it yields CSVSLDYNSPLHF.

The CDR3 protein is CASMRLAGIQYF. CDR3 DNA: TGTGCCAGCATGAGGCTAGCGGGCATTCAGTACTTC. This chain links TRBV28 with TRBJ2-4; 8 nucleotides match TRBD2. Germline V gene sequence: CDR1 MDHEN, CDR2 SYDVKM. With 7 bases clipped from V and 9 bases from J, the junction kept 5 bases outside the gene matches. This CDR3 is built from 12 residues.

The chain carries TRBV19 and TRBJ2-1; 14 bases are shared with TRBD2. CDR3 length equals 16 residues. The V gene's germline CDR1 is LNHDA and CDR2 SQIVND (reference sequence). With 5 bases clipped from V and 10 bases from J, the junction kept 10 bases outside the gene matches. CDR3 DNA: TGTGCCAGTAGTTCCAGACTAGCGGGAGGGCCCTGGGAGCAGTTCTTC. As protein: CASSSRLAGGPWEQFF.

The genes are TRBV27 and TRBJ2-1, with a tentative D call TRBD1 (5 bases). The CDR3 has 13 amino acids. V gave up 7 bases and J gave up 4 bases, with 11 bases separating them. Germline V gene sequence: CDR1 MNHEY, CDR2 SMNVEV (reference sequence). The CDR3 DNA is TGTGCCAGCAACCCCACAGGTTACAATGAGCAGTTCTTC. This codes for CASNPTGYNEQFF.

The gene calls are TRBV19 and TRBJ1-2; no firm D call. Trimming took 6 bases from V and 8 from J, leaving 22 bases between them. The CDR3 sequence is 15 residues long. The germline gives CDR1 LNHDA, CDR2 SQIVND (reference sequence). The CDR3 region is CASSTAQAGRGGYTF. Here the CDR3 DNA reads TGTGCCAGTAGCACCGCCCAGGCCGGGCGAGGGGGCTACACCTTC.

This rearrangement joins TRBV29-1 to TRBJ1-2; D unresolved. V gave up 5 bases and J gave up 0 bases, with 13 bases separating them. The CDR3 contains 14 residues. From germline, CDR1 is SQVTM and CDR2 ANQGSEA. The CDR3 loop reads CSVSLEGANYGYTF. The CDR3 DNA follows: TGCAGCGTTAGTCTCGAGGGCGCTAACTATGGCTACACCTTC.

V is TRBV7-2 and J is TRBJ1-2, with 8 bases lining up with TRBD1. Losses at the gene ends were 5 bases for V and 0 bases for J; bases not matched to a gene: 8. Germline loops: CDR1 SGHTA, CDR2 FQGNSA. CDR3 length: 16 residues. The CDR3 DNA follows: TGTGCCAGCAGCCCACGGACAGGGCAAGCTAACTATGGCTACACCTTC. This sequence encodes CASSPRTGQANYGYTF. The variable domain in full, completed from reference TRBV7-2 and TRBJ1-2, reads GAGVSQSPSNKVTEKGKDVELRCDPISGHTALYWYRQSLGQGLEFLIYFQGNSAPDKSGLPSDRFSAERTGGSVSTLTIQRTQQEDSAVYLCASSPRTGQANYGYTFGSGTRLTVV.